The rows below give T cell receptor beta chains drawn from one sample of a study of human T cells and chemical hapten exposure. TCRdb passed the RACE reads through MiXCR, listing each CDR3 protein once. The table has 300,000 to 450,000 distinct CDR3 sequences, 4.8% seen once. Sample: whole blood, taken in connection with sensitization to the hapten diphenylcyclopropenone (DPC). The receptors here all came from a woman between 50 and 59 years old with alopecia areata. Some clones in this sample may be carry-over from other donors' samples. The CDR3 runs from the conserved cysteine through the conserved F or W. The order of the fields is V gene, J gene, CDR3 protein.

TRBV2,TRBJ1-2,CASSGEPFGTAANYGYTF
TRBV6-6,TRBJ2-7,CATRQYSYEQYF
TRBV10-3,TRBJ2-3,CAISPGLAGGPRDEDTQYF
TRBV6-5,TRBJ2-7,CASSRGQGSSYEQYF
TRBV9,TRBJ1-6,CASSGQGGRNSPLHF
TRBV28,TRBJ1-5,CASKGLNQPQHF
TRBV6-2/TRBV6-3,TRBJ2-5,CASSPPGLETQYF
TRBV2,TRBJ1-6,CASSRQGTYNSPLHF
TRBV7-3,TRBJ2-2,CASSSRAGGELFF
TRBV4-1,TRBJ1-6,CASSQDPASYNSPLHF
TRBV7-2,TRBJ1-1,CASSSRTGGLTEAFF
TRBV28,TRBJ2-5,CASQQGFKETQYF
TRBV5-1,TRBJ1-2,CASSIGSQGYGYTF
TRBV2,TRBJ2-7,CASSEGQPSSYEQYF
TRBV27,TRBJ2-3,CASSSGQGSTDTQYF
TRBV20-1,TRBJ2-3,CSAPVEGRTDTQYF
TRBV7-8,TRBJ1-5,CASSLSLTSNQPQHF
TRBV10-2,TRBJ2-7,CAPPGDSHSYEQYF
TRBV28,TRBJ2-7,CASSLVDFDRGEQYF
TRBV6-5,TRBJ2-1,CASSRRDRVQEQFF
TRBV6-1,TRBJ1-1,CASEDWDTEAFF
TRBV6-5,TRBJ1-4,CASSFGTREKLFF
TRBV3-1,TRBJ2-7,CASSFSSGSTGEQYF